These T cell receptor beta chains were read from a single sample in a study of shared clonotypes between healthy human individuals. Here immunoSEQ multiplex PCR was the method, and the copy in TCRdb shows in-frame clones only, minus some. The sample consists of 1.5 million to 2.5 million clones, 85% to 95% of them appearing once. The sequenced sample was naive CD8+ T cells sorted from blood. The origin of the receptors is a man younger than 35 in good health. Each CDR3 is given with its conserved first and last residue. Each record gives: J gene, V gene, CDR3 length, D gene, clone size, CDR3 protein, CDR3 DNA. A D gene is named only where the DNA matches it firmly. Only part of the rows carry a size: once, few, many, or a class if the clone is expanded.

TRBJ2-3 | TRBV13 | 17 | TRBD1 | NA | CASTPDRLVVSTDTQYF | TGTGCCAGCACCCCGGACAGGCTGGTTGTGAGCACAGATACGCAGTATTTT
TRBJ1-2 | TRBV27 | 14 | NA | NA | CASSSGAAGYGYTF | TGTGCCAGCAGTTCGGGGGCGGCTGGCTATGGCTACACCTTC
TRBJ1-2 | TRBV11-2 | 11 | NA | NA | CASSPGAGYTF | TGTGCCAGCAGCCCGGGGGCGGGCTACACCTTC
TRBJ2-7 | TRBV28 | 16 | TRBD1 | NA | CASSPLQTGDPYEQYF | TGTGCCAGCAGTCCCCTTCAAACAGGGGACCCCTACGAGCAGTACTTC
TRBJ1-1 | TRBV6-1 | 11 | NA | NA | CATLLGLEAFF | TGTGCCACCCTACTAGGCCTCGAAGCTTTCTTT
TRBJ2-2 | TRBV6-1 | 13 | NA | NA | CASSEDNTGELFF | TGTGCCAGCAGTGAAGACAACACCGGGGAGCTGTTTTTT
TRBJ2-5 | TRBV7-8 | 13 | NA | NA | CASSPQAEETQYF | TGTGCCAGCAGCCCTCAGGCGGAAGAGACCCAGTACTTC
TRBJ2-1 | TRBV28 | 14 | TRBD2 | NA | CASSLYSGTDEQFF | TGTGCCAGCAGTTTATATAGCGGGACGGATGAGCAGTTCTTC
TRBJ2-7 | TRBV27 | 15 | NA | NA | CASSLSAASLYEQYF | TGTGCCAGCAGTTTATCGGCAGCGTCCCTCTACGAGCAGTACTTC
TRBJ2-7 | TRBV4-2 | 16 | NA | NA | CASSQVTAGSTYEQYF | TGTGCCAGCAGCCAAGTGACGGCGGGAAGTACGTACGAGCAGTACTTC
TRBJ2-5 | TRBV7-9 | 16 | TRBD2 | NA | CASSSSTSGKSATQYF | TGTGCCAGCAGCTCCTCGACTAGCGGGAAATCGGCGACCCAGTACTTC
TRBJ1-3 | TRBV4-1 | 14 | NA | NA | CASSPRGDGNTIYF | TGCGCCAGCAGTCCCCGAGGGGATGGAAACACCATATATTTT
TRBJ2-7 | TRBV5-1 | 14 | NA | NA | CASSLEDPSYEQYF | TGCGCCAGCAGCTTGGAGGATCCTAGCTACGAGCAGTACTTC
TRBJ2-2 | TRBV5-1 | 15 | TRBD2 | NA | CASSYTSAGTGELFF | TGCGCCAGCAGCTACACTAGCGCTGGCACCGGGGAGCTGTTTTTT
TRBJ2-5 | TRBV5-1 | 14 | NA | NA | CASSLIGSQETQYF | TGCGCCAGCAGCTTAATCGGCTCCCAAGAGACCCAGTACTTC
TRBJ2-7 | TRBV6-5 | 11 | NA | NA | CASGSAYEQYF | TGTGCCAGCGGGTCAGCCTACGAGCAGTACTTC
TRBJ2-7 | TRBV7-9 | 13 | TRBD2 | NA | CATLAESSYEQYF | TGTGCCACCCTAGCGGAGAGCTCCTACGAGCAGTACTTC
TRBJ2-7 | TRBV14 | 14 | NA | once | CASSQDWGSYEQYF | TGTGCCAGCAGCCAAGATTGGGGGAGCTACGAGCAGTACTTC
TRBJ1-4 | TRBV5-6 | 13 | NA | NA | CASSVPSGEKLFF | TGTGCCAGCAGCGTACCCTCGGGAGAAAAACTGTTTTTT
TRBJ2-7 | TRBV4-3 | 15 | NA | NA | CASSQDVETDYEQYF | TGCGCCAGCAGCCAAGATGTCGAAACAGACTACGAGCAGTACTTC